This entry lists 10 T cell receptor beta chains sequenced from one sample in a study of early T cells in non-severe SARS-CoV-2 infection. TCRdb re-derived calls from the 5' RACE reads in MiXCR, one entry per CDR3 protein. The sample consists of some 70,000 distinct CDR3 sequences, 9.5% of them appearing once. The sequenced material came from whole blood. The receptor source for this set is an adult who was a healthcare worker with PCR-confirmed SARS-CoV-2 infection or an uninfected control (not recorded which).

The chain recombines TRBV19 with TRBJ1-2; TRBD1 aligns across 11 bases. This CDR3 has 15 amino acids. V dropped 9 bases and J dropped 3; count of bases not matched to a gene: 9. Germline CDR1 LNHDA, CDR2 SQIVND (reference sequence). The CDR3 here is CASIRTGGWDYGYTF. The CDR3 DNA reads TGTGCCAGCATCCGGACAGGGGGCTGGGACTATGGCTACACCTTC.

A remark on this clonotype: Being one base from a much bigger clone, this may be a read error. DNA for the CDR3: TGTGCCAGCAGCTTAGCCCTTACGTCTGGGGCCAACGTCCTGGCTTTC. Translated, it gives CASSLALTSGANVLAF. The V and J genes are TRBV7-8 and TRBJ2-6; possibly TRBD1 for D (5 bases). The CDR3 is 16 amino acids. CDR1 is SGHVS and CDR2 is FQNEAQ in the germline V gene.

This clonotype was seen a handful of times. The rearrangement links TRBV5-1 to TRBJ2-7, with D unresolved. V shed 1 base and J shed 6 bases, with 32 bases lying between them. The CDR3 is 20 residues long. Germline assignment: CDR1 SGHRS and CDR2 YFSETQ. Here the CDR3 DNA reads TGCGCCAGCAGCTTGTATTTCGACTTTATCCTCTTCTCCTCCCTTCGCGAGCAGTACTTC. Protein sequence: CASSLYFDFILFSSLREQYF.

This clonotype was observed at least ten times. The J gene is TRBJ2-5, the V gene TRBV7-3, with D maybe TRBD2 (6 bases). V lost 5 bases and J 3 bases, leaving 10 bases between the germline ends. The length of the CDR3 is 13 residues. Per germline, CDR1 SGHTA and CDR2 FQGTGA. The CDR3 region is CASSPPGEETQYF. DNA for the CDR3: TGTGCCAGCAGCCCCCCGGGAGAAGAGACCCAGTACTTC.

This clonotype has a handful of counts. CDR3 DNA: TGCGCCAGCAGCTTGGCCACAGCCCATAGCAATCAGCCCCAGCATTTT. This encodes CASSLATAHSNQPQHF. The rearrangement joins TRBV5-1 to TRBJ1-5, with D unresolved. This CDR3 comprises 16 residues. CDR1 is SGHRS and CDR2 is YFSETQ in the germline V gene. V shed 0 bases and J shed 0 bases, with 10 bases lying between them.

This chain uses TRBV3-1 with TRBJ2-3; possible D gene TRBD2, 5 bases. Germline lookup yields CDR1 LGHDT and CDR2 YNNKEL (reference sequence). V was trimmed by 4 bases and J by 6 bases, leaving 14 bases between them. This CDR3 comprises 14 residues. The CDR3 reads CASSPGMEEDTQYF. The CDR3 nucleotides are TGTGCCAGCAGCCCGGGAATGGAGGAGGATACGCAGTATTTT.

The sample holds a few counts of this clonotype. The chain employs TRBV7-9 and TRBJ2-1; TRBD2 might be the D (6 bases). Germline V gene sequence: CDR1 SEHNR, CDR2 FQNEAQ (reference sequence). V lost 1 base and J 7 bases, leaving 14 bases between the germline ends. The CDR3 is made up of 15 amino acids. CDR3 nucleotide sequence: TGTGCCAGCAGCTTAGTCGGGAGTCGAGGTAATGAGCAGTTCTTC. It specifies CASSLVGSRGNEQFF.

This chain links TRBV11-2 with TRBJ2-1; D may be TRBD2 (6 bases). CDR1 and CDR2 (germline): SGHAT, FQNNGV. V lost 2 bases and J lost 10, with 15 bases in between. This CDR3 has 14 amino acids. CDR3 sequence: CASSLNSGQGEQFF. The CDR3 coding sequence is TGTGCCAGCAGCTTAAACAGCGGGCAAGGCGAGCAGTTCTTC. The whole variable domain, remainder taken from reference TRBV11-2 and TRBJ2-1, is EAGVAQSPRYKIIEKRQSVAFWCNPISGHATLYWYQQILGQGPKLLIQFQNNGVVDDSQLPKDRFSAERLKGVDSTLKIQPAKLEDSAVYLCASSLNSGQGEQFFGPGTRLTVL.

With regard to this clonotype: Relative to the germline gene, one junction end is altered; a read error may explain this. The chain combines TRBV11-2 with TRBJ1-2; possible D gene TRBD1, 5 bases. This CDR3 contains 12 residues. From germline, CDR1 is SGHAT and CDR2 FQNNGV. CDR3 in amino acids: CASSAEGPTTHF. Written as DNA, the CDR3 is TGTGCCAGCAGCGCAGAGGGGCCAACAACCCACTTC.

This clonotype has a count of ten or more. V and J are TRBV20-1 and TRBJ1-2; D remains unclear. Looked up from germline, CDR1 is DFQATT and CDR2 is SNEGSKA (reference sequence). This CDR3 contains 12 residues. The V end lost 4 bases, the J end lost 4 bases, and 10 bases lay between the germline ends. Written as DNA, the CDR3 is TGCAGTGCTACACCCGGAAGCTATGGCTACACCTTC. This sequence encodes CSATPGSYGYTF.